The clone carrying this T cell receptor beta chain was found many times. The data were obtained in a study of T-cell reconstitution after alpha-beta-depleted transplantation in children. This sample's TCRbeta library carried unique molecular identifier barcodes. MiXCR, applied by TCRdb to the PCR reads, yields one record per CDR3 protein. Among some 240,000 distinct CDR3 sequences listed, around 9.7% were seen once. Per germline, CDR1 SGHKS and CDR2 YYEKEE (reference sequence). The CDR3 is 16 residues long. The junction had 6 bases not matched to a gene; V was cut back by 2 bases and J by 7 bases. The chain recombines TRBV5-5 with TRBJ1-6; 10 bases align to TRBD1. The origin of this receptor is a human donor who donated a stem cell graft to a child with SCID. The source was PBMCs from the stem cell graft donor, collected from the stem cell graft. The CDR3 sequence is CASSFEGTGDNSPLHF. DNA of the CDR3: TGTGCCAGCAGCTTCGAAGGGACAGGGGACAATTCACCCCTCCACTTT.